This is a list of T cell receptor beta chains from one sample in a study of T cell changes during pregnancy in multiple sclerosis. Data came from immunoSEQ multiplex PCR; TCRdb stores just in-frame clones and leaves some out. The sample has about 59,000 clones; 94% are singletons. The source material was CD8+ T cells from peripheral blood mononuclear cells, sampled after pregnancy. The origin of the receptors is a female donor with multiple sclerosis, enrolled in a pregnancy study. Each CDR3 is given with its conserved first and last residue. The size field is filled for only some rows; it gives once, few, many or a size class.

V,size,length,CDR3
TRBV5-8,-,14,CASSLWTGGEGYTF
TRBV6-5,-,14,CASSVQGTNEKLFF
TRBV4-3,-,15,CASSSGTGAIYEQYF
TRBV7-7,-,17,CASSLSRNHANTGELFF
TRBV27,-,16,CASSPRLATAYNEQFF
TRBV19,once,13,CASSIVQNTEAFF
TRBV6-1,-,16,CASSESTSGDQETQYF
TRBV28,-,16,CASSPPDRSSTDTQYF
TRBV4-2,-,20,CASSQVPTLGERDNTGELFF
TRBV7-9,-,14,CASSLSGGDDTQYF
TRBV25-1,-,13,CASSATGRGLEFF
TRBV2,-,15,CASSEAGTLVYEQYF
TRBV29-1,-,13,CSAQAGEGNEQFF
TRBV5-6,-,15,CASSLELAGAYEQYF
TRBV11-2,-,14,CASSPGTGNYEQYF
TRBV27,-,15,CASSYSGTSGETQYF